A selection of T cell receptor beta chains follows, all from one sample in a study of T cell repertoires in cytomegalovirus infection. MiXCR, applied by TCRdb to the reads, yields one record per CDR3 protein. The table lists nearly 550,000 distinct CDR3 sequences, 15% to 20% of them singletons. What was sequenced was CD8+ T cells from PBMCs. Source of these receptors: a human donor in good health (CMV status not recorded). Some clones in this sample may be carry-over from other donors' samples. CDR3s include the opening cysteine and the closing phenylalanine or tryptophan. The D gene is left open where the match is weak. Some rows have no size entry. The others give once, few or many, or a class for an expanded clone.

clone size: once
D gene: TRBD1
J gene: TRBJ1-2
V gene: TRBV7-9
CDR3 DNA: TGTGCCAGCGGCCCGACAGGGAACTATGGCTACACCTTC
CDR3 protein: CASGPTGNYGYTF

clone size: few
D gene: TRBD1
J gene: TRBJ2-7
V gene: TRBV2
CDR3 DNA: TGTGCCAGCAGTGAAATCCGGGACAGGATTTCCTACGAGCAGTACTTC
CDR3 protein: CASSEIRDRISYEQYF

clone size: -
D gene: -
J gene: TRBJ1-1
V gene: TRBV5-5
CDR3 DNA: TGTGCCAACAGCTTGGGGCAGGGGACTGAAGCTTTCTTT
CDR3 protein: CANSLGQGTEAFF

clone size: many
D gene: TRBD1
J gene: TRBJ1-5
V gene: TRBV6-1
CDR3 DNA: TGTGCCAGCAGTGACCCCCTGGACAGGTTCAATCAGCCCCAGCATTTT
CDR3 protein: CASSDPLDRFNQPQHF

clone size: many
D gene: -
J gene: TRBJ2-7
V gene: TRBV2
CDR3 DNA: TGTGCCAGCAGTGAAGGGACGGCATCCTACGAGCAGTACTTC
CDR3 protein: CASSEGTASYEQYF

clone size: many
D gene: TRBD2
J gene: TRBJ2-5
V gene: TRBV7-3
CDR3 DNA: TGTGCCAGCAGCTCGGGACTAGCGCAAGAGACCCAGTACTTC
CDR3 protein: CASSSGLAQETQYF

clone size: many
D gene: -
J gene: TRBJ2-7
V gene: TRBV7-8
CDR3 DNA: TGTGCCAGCAGCTTAGAACTAACTAACTCCTACGAGCAGTACTTC
CDR3 protein: CASSLELTNSYEQYF

clone size: -
D gene: -
J gene: TRBJ2-6
V gene: TRBV7-9
CDR3 DNA: TGTGCCAGCAGCTTTCATTCATCAGGGGCCAACGTCCTGACTTTC
CDR3 protein: CASSFHSSGANVLTF

clone size: few
D gene: TRBD2
J gene: TRBJ2-7
V gene: TRBV18
CDR3 DNA: TGTGCCAGCTCACCACCGATTCCTAGCGGGATTACCCTCTCCTACGAGCAGTACTTC
CDR3 protein: CASSPPIPSGITLSYEQYF

clone size: few
D gene: -
J gene: TRBJ2-1
V gene: TRBV20-1
CDR3 DNA: TGCAGTGCTCGGGACTTGAGCTCCTACAATGAGCAGTTCTTC
CDR3 protein: CSARDLSSYNEQFF

clone size: many
D gene: TRBD1
J gene: TRBJ1-2
V gene: TRBV27
CDR3 DNA: TGTGCCAGCAGTTACCGGACAGGGGATCTGGTCTATGGCTACACCTTC
CDR3 protein: CASSYRTGDLVYGYTF

clone size: -
D gene: TRBD1
J gene: TRBJ2-1
V gene: TRBV13
CDR3 DNA: TGTGCCAGCAGCTCGAGACAGGGGACCTACAATGAGCAGTTCTTC
CDR3 protein: CASSSRQGTYNEQFF

clone size: many
D gene: -
J gene: TRBJ2-1
V gene: TRBV18
CDR3 DNA: TGTGCCAGCTCACCACCACGTTTTAATAACCATGAGCAGTTCTTC
CDR3 protein: CASSPPRFNNHEQFF

clone size: once
D gene: -
J gene: TRBJ2-7
V gene: TRBV28
CDR3 DNA: TGTGCCAGCAGTTTTAGCCCCCTCGCCGACGAGCAGTACTTC
CDR3 protein: CASSFSPLADEQYF

clone size: many
D gene: -
J gene: TRBJ1-4
V gene: TRBV2
CDR3 DNA: TGTGCCAGCAGTTATACAGGGAGCGGGAGTGAAAAACTGTTTTTT
CDR3 protein: CASSYTGSGSEKLFF

clone size: few
D gene: -
J gene: TRBJ2-5
V gene: TRBV28
CDR3 DNA: TGTGCCAGCAGCTCTCGACGGGCAGGGTGGGTCGGTCAAGAGACCCAGTACTTC
CDR3 protein: CASSSRRAGWVGQETQYF

clone size: few
D gene: -
J gene: TRBJ2-1
V gene: TRBV5-1
CDR3 DNA: TGCGCCAGCAGCTTGGAAGGGGCCCTCCAGTTCTTC
CDR3 protein: CASSLEGALQFF

clone size: many
D gene: -
J gene: TRBJ1-1
V gene: TRBV10-2
CDR3 DNA: TGCGCCAGCGGGGGAGGGGAGGTGCTCACTGAAGCTTTCTTT
CDR3 protein: CASGGGEVLTEAFF

clone size: -
D gene: TRBD2
J gene: TRBJ2-4
V gene: TRBV9
CDR3 DNA: TGTGCCAGCAGCGTAGATGGGACTAGCAGCAGCACTCAGTACTTC
CDR3 protein: CASSVDGTSSSTQYF

clone size: many
D gene: -
J gene: TRBJ1-2
V gene: TRBV7-3
CDR3 DNA: TGTGCCAGCAGCTTAGACAGTACTAACTATGGCTACACCTTC
CDR3 protein: CASSLDSTNYGYTF

clone size: many
D gene: TRBD2
J gene: TRBJ2-3
V gene: TRBV12-3/TRBV12-4
CDR3 DNA: TGTGCCAGCAGCGCAAGCGGGGGCACCACAGATACGCAGTATTTT
CDR3 protein: CASSASGGTTDTQYF

clone size: few
D gene: -
J gene: TRBJ2-7
V gene: TRBV7-9
CDR3 DNA: TGTGCCAGCAGCTTATGGGCGGCGGGCGGAGGGGGCTACGAGCAGTACTTC
CDR3 protein: CASSLWAAGGGGYEQYF

clone size: -
D gene: -
J gene: TRBJ2-1
V gene: TRBV6-5
CDR3 DNA: TGTGCCAGCAGTTTCGCAGGAGGGCCCCAGTCCAATGAGCAGTTCTTC
CDR3 protein: CASSFAGGPQSNEQFF

clone size: -
D gene: TRBD1
J gene: TRBJ2-2
V gene: TRBV6-8
CDR3 DNA: TGTGCCAGCAGTGGGCGCCGGACAGGGACCGGGGAGCTGTTTTTT
CDR3 protein: CASSGRRTGTGELFF

clone size: many
D gene: TRBD1
J gene: TRBJ2-2
V gene: TRBV2
CDR3 DNA: TGTGCCAGCAGTGAAGCGACCGGGACAGGGTTCACCGGGGAGCTGTTTTTT
CDR3 protein: CASSEATGTGFTGELFF

clone size: many
D gene: TRBD1
J gene: TRBJ1-1
V gene: TRBV28
CDR3 DNA: TGTGCCAGCCGGGACAGGGGGCAATCGGCTTTCTTT
CDR3 protein: CASRDRGQSAFF

clone size: few
D gene: -
J gene: TRBJ1-1
V gene: TRBV7-6
CDR3 DNA: TGTGCCAGCAGCTACAGAGGGGACACTGAAGCTTTCTTT
CDR3 protein: CASSYRGDTEAFF

clone size: -
D gene: -
J gene: TRBJ2-5
V gene: TRBV7-9
CDR3 DNA: TGTGCCAGCAGCTTTGAGTGGGTCTCGGGGAGCGAGACCCAGTACTTC
CDR3 protein: CASSFEWVSGSETQYF

clone size: many
D gene: TRBD2
J gene: TRBJ2-6
V gene: TRBV27
CDR3 DNA: TGTGCCAGCAGAACTAGCGGGAGATCCGGGGCCAACGTCCTGACTTTC
CDR3 protein: CASRTSGRSGANVLTF

clone size: few
D gene: -
J gene: TRBJ2-1
V gene: TRBV12-3/TRBV12-4
CDR3 DNA: TGTGCCAGCAGTTTAGCCCCTCCCTTTGAGCAGTTCTTC
CDR3 protein: CASSLAPPFEQFF

clone size: many
D gene: TRBD1
J gene: TRBJ1-2
V gene: TRBV2
CDR3 DNA: TGTGCCAGCAGTGAGGACAGGAGAGAAGGCTACACCTTC
CDR3 protein: CASSEDRREGYTF

clone size: -
D gene: -
J gene: TRBJ2-2
V gene: TRBV7-6
CDR3 DNA: TGTGCCAGCAGCTTAGGCAGCAGGAACGGGGTGCTGTTTTTT
CDR3 protein: CASSLGSRNGVLFF

clone size: -
D gene: -
J gene: TRBJ1-5
V gene: TRBV28
CDR3 DNA: TGTGCCAGCAGTTTAAGGCGGCAGAATAGCAATCAGCCCCAGCATTTT
CDR3 protein: CASSLRRQNSNQPQHF

clone size: many
D gene: -
J gene: TRBJ1-1
V gene: TRBV27
CDR3 DNA: TGTGCCAGCAGCTACGGTCGGGGGTACGGGGGCACTGAAGCTTTCTTT
CDR3 protein: CASSYGRGYGGTEAFF

clone size: many
D gene: TRBD1
J gene: TRBJ2-1
V gene: TRBV11-2
CDR3 DNA: TGTGCCAGCAGCTCGTTGGTTACGGGACAGGGGATATACAATGAGCAGTTCTTC
CDR3 protein: CASSSLVTGQGIYNEQFF

clone size: -
D gene: -
J gene: TRBJ1-2
V gene: TRBV20-1
CDR3 DNA: TGCAGTCCCCGACCCGGGAGGGGCTACACCTTC
CDR3 protein: CSPRPGRGYTF

clone size: few
D gene: -
J gene: TRBJ2-7
V gene: TRBV5-1
CDR3 DNA: TGCGCCAGCAGCTTGGAACAGGGTGGGTACGAGCAGTACTTC
CDR3 protein: CASSLEQGGYEQYF

clone size: -
D gene: TRBD1
J gene: TRBJ1-4
V gene: TRBV27
CDR3 DNA: TGTGCCAGCAGTTCCCTGGACAGGGAAGTCGAAAAACTGTTTTTT
CDR3 protein: CASSSLDREVEKLFF

clone size: -
D gene: -
J gene: TRBJ1-1
V gene: TRBV6-5
CDR3 DNA: TGTGCCAGCAGTTACCTAGGAAGGGCGGAAGCTTTCTTT
CDR3 protein: CASSYLGRAEAFF

clone size: -
D gene: TRBD2
J gene: TRBJ2-1
V gene: TRBV6-5
CDR3 DNA: TGTGCCAGCAGTTACTCGGGACTAGCGGGGGGGCCTATTATTAATGAGCAGTTCTTC
CDR3 protein: CASSYSGLAGGPIINEQFF

clone size: few
D gene: -
J gene: TRBJ1-5
V gene: TRBV5-1
CDR3 DNA: TGCGCCAGCAGTGAAGGGCGGGGTATGATCAATCAGCCCCAGCATTTT
CDR3 protein: CASSEGRGMINQPQHF

clone size: -
D gene: TRBD1
J gene: TRBJ1-1
V gene: TRBV19
CDR3 DNA: TGTGCCGCCGAGGGGGGGACAGGGGTATGGACTGAAGCTTTCTTT
CDR3 protein: CAAEGGTGVWTEAFF